The 9 T cell receptor beta chains in this list originate from one sample, sequenced in a study of blood T cell repertoires in COVID-19 (TCRdb year 2020). Library preparation employed the immunoSEQ multiplex PCR assay. The table comes from immuneACCESS by way of TCRdb, which keeps in-frame sequences with V and J called. Part of the clones is missing from these tables; in studies checked, under half for an unresolved V gene and the rest for unknown reasons. This sample holds about 270,000 clones; 75% to 90% were observed only once. Under 2.5% of the sample goes to the ten largest clones. Sequenced: peripheral blood. These receptors were obtained from a man aged 50 to 60 with acute or convalescent COVID-19.

This chain uses TRBV7-2 with TRBJ2-7; 9 bases map to TRBD1. Looked up from germline, CDR1 is SGHTA and CDR2 is FQGNSA. This CDR3 is 17 amino acids long. V shed 5 bases, J shed 8 bases, and the junction held 19 bases outside the gene matches. Here the CDR3 reads CASSTYSWGQGIVQQYF. The CDR3 DNA is TGTGCCAGCAGCACTTACTCATGGGGACAGGGTATTGTGCAGCAGTACTTC.

The V and J genes are TRBV18 and TRBJ1-2; D may be TRBD1 (5 bases). CDR3 size: 17 residues. V shed 0 bases and J shed 3 bases, with 17 bases lying between them. Germline V gives CDR1 KGHSH, CDR2 LQKENI. In nucleotides, the CDR3 is TGTGCCAGCTCACCACCGCAGGGACTTTGGACGGACTATGGCTACACCTTC. Translating gives CASSPPQGLWTDYGYTF.

The V and J genes are TRBV9 and TRBJ2-1, with 9 bases lining up with TRBD2. This CDR3 comprises 18 residues. After removal of 2 bases from V and 0 bases from J, the junction contained 9 bases not matched to a gene. Germline V gene data show CDR1 as SGDLS and CDR2 as YYNGEE. The CDR3 region has the DNA TGTGCCAGCAGCGTTGGTAGCGGGGGCGCGAGCTCCTACAATGAGCAGTTCTTC. Amino acid sequence: CASSVGSGGASSYNEQFF.

This sequence joins TRBV18 and TRBJ2-7; TRBD2 matches at 10 bases. Germline CDR1 reads KGHSH; CDR2 reads LQKENI. Trimming removed 5 bases from V and 0 bases from J; junction bases left unmatched: 1. This CDR3 has 14 residues. CDR3 amino acids: CASSERGGSYEQYF. The CDR3 region has the DNA TGTGCCAGCTCAGAGCGGGGGGGCTCCTACGAGCAGTACTTC.

The CDR3 sequence is CASSIGPGAPRYGYTF. CDR3 sequence (DNA): TGTGCCAGTAGTATAGGTCCAGGGGCCCCCAGGTATGGCTACACCTTC. The chain combines TRBV19 with TRBJ1-2, with a tentative D call TRBD1 (6 bases). CDR3 length: 16 amino acids. V lost 1 base and J lost 5, with 17 bases in between. Germline V CDR1 and CDR2: LNHDA, SQIVND (reference sequence).

The DNA of the CDR3 is TGTGCCAGCAGCGCACGACAGGGGGCAAACACCGGGGAGCTGTTTTTT. Translating it yields CASSARQGANTGELFF. This chain uses TRBV7-2 with TRBJ2-2; 10 nucleotides line up with TRBD1. Per the germline V gene, CDR1 is SGHTA and CDR2 is FQGNSA. This CDR3 has 16 amino acids. With V trimmed by 5 bases and J by 2 bases, 5 bases remained unmatched.

The rearrangement joins TRBV6-5 to TRBJ2-5; 7 bases map to TRBD2. CDR1 is MNHEY, CDR2 SVGAGI, per germline. V shed 7 bases, J shed 6 bases, and the junction held 14 bases outside the gene matches. The CDR3 totals 15 residues. In nucleotides, the CDR3 is TGTGCCAGCAACTCCGTGACTAGCCTTACCCAGACCCAGTACTTC. The encoded protein is CASNSVTSLTQTQYF.

The V call is TRBV3-1 (or the pseudogene TRBV3-2), the J call TRBJ1-1; the D gene is possibly TRBD1 (5 bases). The germline CDR1 and CDR2 sequences are LGHDT and YNNKEL (reference sequence). The V end was cut by 4 bases, the J end by 4 bases, with 13 bases between. This CDR3 spans 14 amino acids. CDR3 bases: TGTGCCAGCAGCCTTATGGGGGAGGGCACTGAAGCTTTCTTT. As protein: CASSLMGEGTEAFF.

J is TRBJ1-3 and V is TRBV11-3, with 7 bases fitting TRBD1. This CDR3 contains 16 residues. Germline V CDR1 and CDR2: SGHNT, YENEEA. Germline trimming cut 1 base from V and 2 bases from J; bases unmatched to any gene: 5. CDR3 DNA: TGTGCCAGCAGCTTAGGGTATGGGACAGCTGGAAACACCATATATTTT. As protein: CASSLGYGTAGNTIYF. Complete variable domain (other parts from reference TRBV11-3 and TRBJ1-3): EAGVVQSPRYKIIEKKQPVAFWCNPISGHNTLYWYLQNLGQGPELLIRYENEEAVDDSQLPKDRFSAERLKGVDSTLKIQPAELGDSAVYLCASSLGYGTAGNTIYFGEGSWLTVV.